The following is a T cell receptor beta chain sequence with its context. Its antigen remains unknown. The data were produced by immunoSEQ multiplex PCR, yet TCRdb's version contains in-frame clones alone and is incomplete. The table shows around 97,000 clones, with over 80% occurring only once. This sample was included in a study of graft-versus-host responses after intestinal transplantation. Across the whole study: The whole recipient group had anti-thymocyte globulin induction followed by tacrolimus and steroids for two to three years.

The V and J ends lost 6 bases and 11 bases respectively, with 19 bases between them. Germline CDR1 is KGHSH and CDR2 is LQKENI. This CDR3 spans 14 amino acids. Sequencing was performed on unstimulated CD8+ T cells sorted from spleen or lymph node cells, taken before intestinal transplant. The genes are TRBV18 and TRBJ1-4, with no clear D. The clonotype originates from a human donor who received an intestinal transplant. The CDR3 reads CASSPWPLFGKLFF. Here the CDR3 DNA reads TGTGCCAGCTCCCCCTGGCCACTTTTTGGTAAACTGTTTTTT.